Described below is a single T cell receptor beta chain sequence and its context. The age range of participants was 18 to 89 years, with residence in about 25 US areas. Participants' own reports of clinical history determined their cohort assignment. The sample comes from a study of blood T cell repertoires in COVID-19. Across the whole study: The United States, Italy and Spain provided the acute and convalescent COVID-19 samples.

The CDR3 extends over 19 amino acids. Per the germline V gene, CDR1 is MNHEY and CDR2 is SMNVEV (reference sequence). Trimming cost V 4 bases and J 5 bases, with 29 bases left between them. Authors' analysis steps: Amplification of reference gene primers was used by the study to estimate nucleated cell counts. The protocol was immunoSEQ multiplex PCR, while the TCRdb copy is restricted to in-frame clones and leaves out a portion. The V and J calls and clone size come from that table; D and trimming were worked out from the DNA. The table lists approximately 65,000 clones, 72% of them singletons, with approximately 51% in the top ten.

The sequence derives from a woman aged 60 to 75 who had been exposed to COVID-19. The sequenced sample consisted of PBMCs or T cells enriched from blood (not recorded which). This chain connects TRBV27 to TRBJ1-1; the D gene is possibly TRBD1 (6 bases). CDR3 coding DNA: TGTGCCAGCAGTTCTCTGGGCATCGGGGTTAGGCGGGGGCGTACTGAAGCTTTCTTT. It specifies CASSSLGIGVRRGRTEAFF.